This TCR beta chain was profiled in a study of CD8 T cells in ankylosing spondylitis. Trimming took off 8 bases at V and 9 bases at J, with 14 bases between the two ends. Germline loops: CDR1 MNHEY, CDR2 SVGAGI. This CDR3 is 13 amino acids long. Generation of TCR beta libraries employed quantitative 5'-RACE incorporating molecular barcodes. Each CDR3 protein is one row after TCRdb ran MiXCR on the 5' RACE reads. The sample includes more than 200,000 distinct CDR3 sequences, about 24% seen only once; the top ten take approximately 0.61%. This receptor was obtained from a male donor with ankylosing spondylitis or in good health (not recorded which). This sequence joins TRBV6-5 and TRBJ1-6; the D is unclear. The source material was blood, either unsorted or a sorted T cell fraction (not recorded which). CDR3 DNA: TGTGCCAGCGGTTCTGCTTTCGGTTCACCCCTCCACTTT. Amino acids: CASGSAFGSPLHF.